The 24 T cell receptor beta chains below were found in one sample sequenced in a study of shared clonotypes between healthy human individuals. Produced via immunoSEQ multiplex PCR; TCRdb's table is partial and in-frame only. The table has about 2 million clones, around 96% seen once. Positively selected for CCR7, the CD45RO-negative cells used as naive CD8 cells excluded terminally differentiated effector memory CD45RA+ cells. Source material: naive CD8+ T cells sorted from blood. Source of these receptors: a man aged 18 to 30 in good health.

In the case of this clone: Other DNA sequences within the sample encode an identical CDR3. This chain uses TRBV13 with TRBJ2-4; D unresolved. V was shortened by 1 base and J by 2 bases, with 3 bases between the two germline ends. The CDR3 is made up of 13 amino acids. Per germline, CDR1 PRHDT and CDR2 FYEKMQ (reference sequence). The CDR3 coding sequence is TGTGCCAGCAGCTTAGCCTCCAAAAACATTCAGTACTTC. Translation gives CASSLASKNIQYF.

The CDR3 here is CAWSWGNDEQYF. CDR3 DNA: TGTGCCTGGAGTTGGGGAAACGACGAGCAGTACTTC. The chain has TRBV30 and TRBJ2-7; D is ambiguous. V was clipped by 2 bases and J by 5 bases, with 10 bases between them. From germline, CDR1 is GTSNPN and CDR2 SVGIG (reference sequence). The CDR3 has 12 residues.

This clone was detected once. This chain connects TRBV6-8 to TRBJ1-2; the match to TRBD1 covers 10 bases. Trimming at V came to 2 bases and at J to 4 bases, leaving 4 bases not matched to a gene. CDR1 and CDR2 (germline): MNHGY, SAAAGT. CDR3 size: 15 residues. In DNA form, the CDR3 reads TGTGCCAGCAGTTACGGACAGGGGGTCATCTATGGCTACACCTTC. The encoded protein is CASSYGQGVIYGYTF.

This clone was seen a single time. The same CDR3 also results from other DNA sequences found in this sample. The chain carries TRBV6-1 and TRBJ1-1; D unresolved. The CDR3 spans 13 residues. Trimming shortened V by 4 bases and J by 0 bases, and 6 bases separated the two germline ends. The germline CDR1 and CDR2 sequences are MNHNS and SASEGT. The CDR3: CASSGVMNTEAFF. The DNA of the CDR3 is TGTGCCAGCAGTGGCGTCATGAACACTGAAGCTTTCTTT.

This chain links TRBV19 with TRBJ1-1; 9 bases align to TRBD1. The J segment lost 1 base and the V segment lost 5 bases, leaving 11 bases of the junction unmatched. The CDR3 has 17 residues. CDR1 and CDR2 (germline): LNHDA, SQIVND (reference sequence). CDR3 DNA sequence: TGTGCCAGTAGTTCGGTTTGGGACAGGGTCCGGAACACTGAAGCTTTCTTT. This translates into CASSSVWDRVRNTEAFF.

This sequence joins TRBV30 and TRBJ2-5; TRBD2 agrees at 7 bases. Germline-derived CDR1 and CDR2 are GTSNPN and SVGIG (reference sequence). The CDR3 extends over 14 amino acids. J lost 5 bases, V lost 2 bases, and 8 bases had no gene match. This CDR3 reads CAWSFQGGMETQYF. The CDR3 DNA reads TGTGCCTGGAGTTTCCAGGGAGGGATGGAGACCCAGTACTTC.

As DNA, the CDR3 is TGCGCCAGCAGCCAAGGGGGGGGTACTAATGAAAAACTGTTTTTT. Protein product: CASSQGGGTNEKLFF. The J gene is TRBJ1-4, the V gene TRBV4-1; TRBD1 is a possible D gene (5 bases). This CDR3 is 15 amino acids long. Trimming stripped 1 base from V and 2 bases from J, with 8 bases between. Germline V gives CDR1 MGHRA, CDR2 YSYEKL.

This chain joins TRBV28 and TRBJ2-7; TRBD1 matches at 9 bases. CDR3 length equals 15 residues. Looked up from germline, CDR1 is MDHEN and CDR2 is SYDVKM. V was pared by 4 bases and J by 1 base, with 5 bases of the junction left unmatched. CDR3 sequence: CASSSSGQGSYEQYF. The CDR3 coding sequence is TGTGCCAGCAGTTCCTCAGGACAGGGGTCCTACGAGCAGTACTTC.

The rearrangement joins TRBV5-1 to TRBJ1-6; 8 bases map to TRBD1. Germline V gives CDR1 SGHRS, CDR2 YFSETQ. This CDR3 is 17 amino acids long. V lost 3 bases, J lost 3 bases, and 8 bases stayed unmatched. Here the CDR3 DNA reads TGCGCCAGCAGCTGGACAGGGTTCCTCAACTATAATTCACCCCTCCACTTT. Its translation: CASSWTGFLNYNSPLHF.

This chain links TRBV6-6 with TRBJ2-5; 11 nucleotides line up with TRBD2. J lost 6 bases, V lost 3 bases, and 6 bases had no gene match. The V gene's germline CDR1 is MNHNY and CDR2 SVGAGI (reference sequence). CDR3 length equals 15 residues. Here the CDR3 reads CASSYLAGGGKTQYF. Written as DNA, the CDR3 is TGTGCCAGCAGTTATCTAGCGGGGGGCGGTAAGACCCAGTACTTC.

This chain joins TRBV7-9 and TRBJ1-4, with 9 bases that match TRBD1. V was clipped by 0 bases and J by 8 bases; unmatched bases: 7. This CDR3 contains 16 residues. Germline loops: CDR1 SEHNR, CDR2 FQNEAQ (reference sequence). The CDR3 here is CASSLAQGAGEEKLFF. CDR3 nucleotides: TGTGCCAGCAGCTTAGCACAGGGGGCAGGAGAAGAAAAACTGTTTTTT.

The genes are TRBV27 and TRBJ1-5, with 11 bases lining up with TRBD1. The ends lost 0 bases at V and 11 bases at J; junction bases unmatched: 6. The V gene's germline CDR1 is MNHEY and CDR2 SMNVEV (reference sequence). The length of the CDR3 is 15 residues. As DNA, the CDR3 is TGTGCCAGCAGTTTATCCGGGACAGGGGGGTTATCCCAGCATTTT. Protein: CASSLSGTGGLSQHF.

V is TRBV2 and J is TRBJ1-5, with D unclear. The CDR3 is made up of 13 amino acids. The germline CDR1 and CDR2 sequences are SNHLY and FYNNEI. V lost 1 base, J lost 7 bases, and 8 bases lay in between. CDR3 loop: CASSEVVPQPQHF. In DNA, the CDR3 is TGTGCCAGCAGTGAAGTTGTTCCACAGCCCCAGCATTTT.

Notes on this clone: Other DNA sequences in the same sample also yield this CDR3. V gene TRBV4-1 combines with J gene TRBJ2-7; TRBD1 aligns across 10 bases. CDR1 MGHRA and CDR2 YSYEKL come from the germline V gene. V lost 3 bases and J lost 3; bases outside the gene matches: 5. The CDR3 totals 15 residues. CDR3 in amino acids: CASSQTGQGDYEQYF. The CDR3 region has the DNA TGCGCCAGCAGCCAGACCGGACAGGGGGACTACGAGCAGTACTTC.

The table lists this clone with a count of one. The chain uses TRBV5-1 and TRBJ1-1, with D hard to call. The CDR3 has 14 amino acids. Germline V CDR1 and CDR2: SGHRS, YFSETQ. V was clipped by 4 bases and J by 0 bases, with 10 bases between them. The CDR3 DNA reads as TGCGCCAGCAGCACGGGAGGGATGAACACTGAAGCTTTCTTT. Encoded protein: CASSTGGMNTEAFF.

The V and J genes are TRBV7-9 and TRBJ2-7; D is uncertain. Trimming removed 2 bases at V and 4 bases at J, with 18 bases between. CDR1 SEHNR and CDR2 FQNEAQ come from the germline V gene (reference sequence). The CDR3 consists of 16 residues. CDR3 DNA: TGTGCCAGCAGCTTAAAGATTGGTCAGTCGGAATACGAGCAGTACTTC. This codes for CASSLKIGQSEYEQYF. Full variable domain (rest looked up from reference TRBV7-9 and TRBJ2-7): DTGVSQNPRHKITKRGQNVTFRCDPISEHNRLYWYRQTLGQGPEFLTYFQNEAQLEKSRLLSDRFSAERPKGSFSTLEIQRTEQGDSAMYLCASSLKIGQSEYEQYFGPGTRLTVT.

V usage is TRBV28 and J usage is TRBJ1-2; a possible D gene is TRBD1 (6 bases). Per the germline V gene, CDR1 is MDHEN and CDR2 is SYDVKM. This CDR3 is built from 14 residues. Trimming removed 6 bases from V and 8 bases from J, with 19 bases in between. The CDR3 sequence: CASRRTTGFLGYTF. The CDR3 nucleotides are TGTGCCAGCAGGCGAACGACAGGATTCTTGGGCTACACCTTC.

Remarks on this clone: Other DNA sequences in the same sample also yield this CDR3. The CDR3 DNA follows: TGTGCCAGCAGCGCGGGCCAGTCCTCCTACGAGCAGTACTTC. It is translated as CASSAGQSSYEQYF. J is TRBJ2-7 and V is TRBV9; D gene ambiguous. Trimming pared 3 bases from V and 0 bases from J, leaving 10 bases between. CDR1 is SGDLS, CDR2 YYNGEE, per germline. The CDR3 is 14 residues long.

J is TRBJ2-1 and V is TRBV9; unclear D gene. The CDR3 loop spans 13 amino acids. V dropped 0 bases and J dropped 7 bases, with 8 bases sitting between them. Germline values: CDR1 SGDLS, CDR2 YYNGEE. CDR3 nucleotide sequence: TGTGCCAGCAGCGTAGTAGGTACAAATGAGCAGTTCTTC. This gives the protein CASSVVGTNEQFF.

This clone was recorded once. This chain uses TRBV5-4 with TRBJ1-2; TRBD1 matches at 9 bases. The length of the CDR3 is 14 residues. In germline, CDR1 is SGHNT, CDR2 YYREEE (reference sequence). The ends lost 5 bases at V and 2 bases at J; junction bases unmatched: 4. CDR3 DNA: TGTGCCAGCAGTGGGGGACAGGGAAACTATGGCTACACCTTC. This gives the protein CASSGGQGNYGYTF.

This chain uses TRBV7-6 with TRBJ2-2; D is unresolved. Trimming took 1 base from V and 4 from J, leaving 19 bases between them. The V gene's germline CDR1 is SGHVS and CDR2 FNYEAQ. This CDR3 has 18 residues. The CDR3 DNA is TGTGCCAGCAGCTTAGAGGGAATGAAGGAGCGAGGCACCGGGGAGCTGTTTTTT. Translating it yields CASSLEGMKERGTGELFF.

The gene calls are TRBV9 and TRBJ2-1, with D unresolved. The CDR3 sequence is 12 residues long. In germline, CDR1 is SGDLS, CDR2 YYNGEE. Trimming removed 5 bases from V and 6 bases from J, with 9 bases in between. This CDR3 reads CASSASLNEQFF. Written as DNA, the CDR3 is TGTGCCAGCAGTGCAAGTCTCAATGAGCAGTTCTTC.

This clone has just one count. Likely a read error: the CDR3 ends without its conserved phenylalanine or tryptophan. This rearrangement joins TRBV4-2 to TRBJ1-1, with 9 nucleotides matching TRBD1. This CDR3 comprises 15 residues. CDR1 LGHNA and CDR2 YNFKEQ come from the germline V gene. The junction had 7 bases not matched to a gene; V was cut back by 1 base and J by 7 bases. The DNA for the CDR3 is TGTGCCAGCAGCCAAGCGATCCCGGGACAGGGTGAAGCTTTCCTT. Translating it yields CASSQAIPGQGEAFL.

The genes are TRBV13 and TRBJ2-1, with 9 bases aligning to TRBD2. Trimming at V came to 5 bases and at J to 4 bases, leaving 6 bases not matched to a gene. Germline lookup yields CDR1 PRHDT and CDR2 FYEKMQ (reference sequence). The CDR3 extends over 15 amino acids. CDR3 residues: CASSPRLAAYNEQFF. CDR3 nucleotide sequence: TGTGCCAGCAGCCCGCGACTAGCGGCGTACAATGAGCAGTTCTTC. Full variable domain (remainder filled in from reference TRBV13 and TRBJ2-1): AAGVIQSPRHLIKEKRETATLKCYPIPRHDTVYWYQQGPGQDPQFLISFYEKMQSDKGSIPDRFSAQQFSDYHSELNMSSLELGDSALYFCASSPRLAAYNEQFFGPGTRLTVL.